These 4 T cell receptor beta chains share one sample of origin, sequenced in a study of blood T cell repertoires in COVID-19. The data were produced by immunoSEQ multiplex PCR, yet TCRdb's version contains in-frame clones alone and is incomplete. The profile shows around 110,000 clones, 70% to 85% of them singletons. Sequenced material: peripheral blood. The origin of the receptors is a man between 65 and 85 years old with active or convalescent COVID-19.

This clone was counted many times. The sample holds other DNA sequences that translate to the same CDR3. The chain is built from TRBV7-9 and TRBJ2-3; a weak D match, TRBD2 (6 bases). From germline, CDR1 is SEHNR and CDR2 FQNEAQ (reference sequence). The CDR3 sequence is 14 residues long. V lost 7 bases, J lost 0 bases, and 11 bases lay in between. The CDR3 region has the DNA TGTGCCAGCACCGGGACTGGTAGCACAGATACGCAGTATTTT. Translated: CASTGTGSTDTQYF.

The V call is TRBV15, the J call TRBJ2-7, with 10 bases lining up with TRBD1. V was clipped by 4 bases and J by 4 bases; unmatched bases: 19. The CDR3 is 19 residues long. Germline V gene data show CDR1 as LNHNV and CDR2 as YYDKDF (reference sequence). CDR3 DNA: TGTGCCACCAGCACAAGGATACGAACCGGGACAGGGGTTTTTTACGAGCAGTACTTC. It encodes CATSTRIRTGTGVFYEQYF.

V is TRBV6-1 and J is TRBJ1-2, with TRBD1 matching over 7 bases. Germline lookup yields CDR1 MNHNS and CDR2 SASEGT. This CDR3 comprises 17 residues. The J segment lost 1 base and the V segment lost 4 bases, leaving 12 bases of the junction unmatched. CDR3 in amino acids: CASSGRQGTESNYGYTF. The CDR3 region has the DNA TGTGCCAGCAGTGGCCGACAGGGTACAGAGAGTAACTATGGCTACACCTTC.

This chain links TRBV7-2 with TRBJ1-2; D might be TRBD1 (5 bases). Germline CDR1 reads SGHTA; CDR2 reads FQGNSA. The CDR3 is 14 amino acids. V was trimmed by 0 bases and J by 3 bases, leaving 8 bases between them. The CDR3 nucleotides are TGTGCCAGCAGCTTAGCGCGGGGGGACTATGGCTACACCTTC. Amino acids: CASSLARGDYGYTF.